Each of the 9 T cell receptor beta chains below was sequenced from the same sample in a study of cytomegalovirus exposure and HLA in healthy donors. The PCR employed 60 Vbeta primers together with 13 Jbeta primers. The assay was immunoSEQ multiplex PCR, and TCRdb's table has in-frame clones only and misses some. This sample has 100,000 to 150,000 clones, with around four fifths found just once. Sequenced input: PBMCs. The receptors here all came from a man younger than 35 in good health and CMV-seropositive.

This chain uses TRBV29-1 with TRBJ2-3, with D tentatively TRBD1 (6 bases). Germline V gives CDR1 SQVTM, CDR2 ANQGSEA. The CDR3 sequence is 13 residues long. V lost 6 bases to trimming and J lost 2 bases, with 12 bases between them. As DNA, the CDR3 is TGCAGCGTCCATGGACAGTACACAGATACGCAGTATTTT. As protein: CSVHGQYTDTQYF.

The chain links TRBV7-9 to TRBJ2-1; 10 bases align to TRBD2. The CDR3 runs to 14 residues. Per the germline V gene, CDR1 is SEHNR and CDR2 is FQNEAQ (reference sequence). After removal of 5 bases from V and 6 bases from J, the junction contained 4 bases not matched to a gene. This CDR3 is CASSHPSGGNEQFF. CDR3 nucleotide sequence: TGTGCCAGCAGCCATCCTAGCGGGGGCAATGAGCAGTTCTTC.

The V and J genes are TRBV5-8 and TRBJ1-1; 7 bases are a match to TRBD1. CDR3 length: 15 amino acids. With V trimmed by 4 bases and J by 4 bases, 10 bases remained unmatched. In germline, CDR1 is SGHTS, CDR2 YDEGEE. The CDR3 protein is CASSLAQGIRTEAFF. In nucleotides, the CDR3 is TGTGCCAGCAGCCTGGCACAGGGGATCCGCACTGAAGCTTTCTTT.

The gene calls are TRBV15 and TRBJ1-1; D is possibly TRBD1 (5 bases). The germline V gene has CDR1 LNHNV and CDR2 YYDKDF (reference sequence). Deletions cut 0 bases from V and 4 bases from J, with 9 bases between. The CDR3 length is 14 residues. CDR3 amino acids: CATSRDREGTEAFF. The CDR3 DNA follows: TGTGCCACCAGCAGAGACAGGGAGGGCACTGAAGCTTTCTTT.

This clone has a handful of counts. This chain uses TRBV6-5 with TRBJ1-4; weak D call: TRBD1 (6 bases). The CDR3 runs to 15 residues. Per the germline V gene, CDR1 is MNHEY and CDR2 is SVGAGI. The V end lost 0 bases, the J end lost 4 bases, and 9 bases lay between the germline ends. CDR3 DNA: TGTGCCAGCAGTTACTCAGGGGGTGATAATGAAAAACTGTTTTTT. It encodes CASSYSGGDNEKLFF.

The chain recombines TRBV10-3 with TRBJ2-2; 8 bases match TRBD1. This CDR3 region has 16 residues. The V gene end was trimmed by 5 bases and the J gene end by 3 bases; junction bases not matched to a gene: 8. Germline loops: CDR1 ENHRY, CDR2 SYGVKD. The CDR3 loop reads CAISSGTGVYTGELFF. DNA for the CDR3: TGTGCCATCAGTTCCGGGACAGGAGTATACACCGGGGAGCTGTTTTTT.

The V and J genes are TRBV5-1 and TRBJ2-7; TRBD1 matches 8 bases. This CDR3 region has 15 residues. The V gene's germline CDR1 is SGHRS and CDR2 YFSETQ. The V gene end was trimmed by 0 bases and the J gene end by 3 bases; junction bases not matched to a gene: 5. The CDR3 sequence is CASSLVGTGDYEQYF. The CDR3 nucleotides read TGCGCCAGCAGCTTGGTAGGGACAGGTGACTACGAGCAGTACTTC.

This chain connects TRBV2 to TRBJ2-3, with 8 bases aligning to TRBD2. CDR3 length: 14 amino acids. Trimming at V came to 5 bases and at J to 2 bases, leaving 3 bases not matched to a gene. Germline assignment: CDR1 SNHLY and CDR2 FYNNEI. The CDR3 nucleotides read TGTGCCAGCAGTTTAGCGGGGTTCACAGATACGCAGTATTTT. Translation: CASSLAGFTDTQYF. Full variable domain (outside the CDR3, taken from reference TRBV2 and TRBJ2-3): EPEVTQTPSHQVTQMGQEVILRCVPISNHLYFYWYRQILGQKVEFLVSFYNNEISEKSEIFDDQFSVERPDGSNFTLKIRSTKLEDSAMYFCASSLAGFTDTQYFGPGTRLTVL.

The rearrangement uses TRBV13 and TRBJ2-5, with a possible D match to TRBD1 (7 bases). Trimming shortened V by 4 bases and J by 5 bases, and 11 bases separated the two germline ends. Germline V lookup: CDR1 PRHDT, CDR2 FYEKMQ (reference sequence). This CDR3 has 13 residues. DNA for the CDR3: TGTGCCAGCAGCTCGACAGGGAGGGAGACCCAGTACTTC. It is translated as CASSSTGRETQYF.